This note documents a single TCR beta chain sequence. This entry comes from a study of PD-1 blockade in classical Hodgkin lymphoma. All patients relapsed after autologous stem cell transplantation, and brentuximab vedotin exposure varied. Complete response, partial response or progressive disease were the best responses. The germline V gene encodes CDR1 MNHNY and CDR2 SVGAGI (reference sequence). CDR3 size: 15 residues. After removal of 6 bases from V and 4 bases from J, the junction contained 5 bases not matched to a gene. Assay used: immunoSEQ multiplex PCR; TCRdb lists only in-frame clones, some missing. The sample lists roughly 150,000 clones, under 85% occurring once.

The sequencing used peripheral blood mononuclear cells (PBMCs), collected before the second cycle of nivolumab. The J gene is TRBJ2-1, the V gene TRBV6-6, with 11 bases matching TRBD2. The clonotype originates from a human donor with classical Hodgkin lymphoma. CDR3 sequence (DNA): TGTGCCAGCAGCTTTAGCGGGGGGGGATACAATGAGCAGTTCTTC. Translated: CASSFSGGGYNEQFF.